This T cell receptor beta chain derives from a study of identical twins. Overall study findings and caveats: Cross-sectional statistics, not tracking of the same donors, supported the conclusions. Insertions were fewer in abundant cord blood beta clonotypes, whereas memory repertoires showed none of this pattern. Out-of-frame beta sequences exhibited a weaker degree of excess twin sharing.

With template switching, a universal primer site was added, and the cDNA carried unique molecular identifiers. TCRdb called the 5' RACE reads again in MiXCR, with one record for every CDR3 protein. The sample lists about 1.7 million distinct CDR3 sequences, less than 40% occurring once. There are a few counts of this clonotype. The antigen is not known. The length of the CDR3 is 11 residues. Trimming stripped 5 bases from V and 9 bases from J, with 12 bases between. Germline V gene lookup returns CDR1 DFQATT and CDR2 SNEGSKA (reference sequence). The sample consisted of cord blood. This chain uses TRBV20-1 with TRBJ2-3; D not certain. The clonotype was recovered from a newborn girl in good health. CDR3 in DNA: TGCAGTGCTCACAAGCAGCAGACGCAGTATTTT. It translates to CSAHKQQTQYF.